Reported below is one T cell receptor beta chain. The antigen remains unidentified. Profiled with immunoSEQ multiplex PCR; TCRdb holds only in-frame clones, not every one. The sample holds 65,000 to 70,000 clones, around 80% seen once. These data originate in a study of radiotherapy plus CTLA-4 blockade in lung cancer. Looking at the study overall: With 31% of patients having disease control, objective responses were seen in approximately 17%. Study observations and caveats: Radiotherapy with ipilimumab was followed by blood expansion of tumor-derived clones.

The V and J ends lost 2 bases and 6 bases, in that order; junction bases with no gene match: 16. CDR1 and CDR2 from the germline V gene are MNHEY and SMNVEV (reference sequence). The length of the CDR3 is 18 residues. The chain combines TRBV27 with TRBJ2-1; 7 bases line up with TRBD2. The starting material was peripheral blood, obtained from a patient treated with radiotherapy plus ipilimumab. This clonotype was obtained from a human donor with non-small cell lung cancer who had a complete response to radiotherapy plus ipilimumab. The CDR3 nucleotides read TGTGCCAGCAGTTTAGGCCAGCGGTGGGCGGGGAGGGTCAATGAGCAGTTCTTC. Translating it yields CASSLGQRWAGRVNEQFF.